The 10 T cell receptor beta chains reported below all come from one sample, sequenced in a study of OX40 agonist ivuxolimab in advanced cancers. The table came from immunoSEQ multiplex PCR; TCRdb's copy has only in-frame clones and leaves some out. The table has about 62,000 clones, roughly 78% seen once. This material consisted of CD4+ or CD8+ T cells sorted from blood, taken in a trial of the OX40 agonist ivuxolimab. These receptors were obtained from an adult with an advanced solid tumor such as melanoma, head and neck, liver or kidney cancer.

This clone occurred once. The CDR3: CASSPNGQSADEQYF. The CDR3 DNA reads TGCGCCAGCAGCCCGAACGGACAGAGCGCCGACGAGCAGTACTTC. The chain carries TRBV5-1 and TRBJ2-5; a weak D match, TRBD1 (6 bases). The DNA end favors TRBJ2-7, so the J call may be wrong. CDR3 length equals 15 residues. CDR1 is SGHRS and CDR2 is YFSETQ in the germline V gene.

The J gene is TRBJ1-1, the V gene TRBV20-1, with D possibly being TRBD1 (5 bases). This CDR3 spans 10 amino acids. Germline CDR1 reads DFQATT; CDR2 reads SNEGSKA (reference sequence). The germline V and J ends were trimmed by 6 bases and 7 bases, with 9 bases remaining between them. This chain's CDR3 is CSARDGEAFF. The DNA of the CDR3 is TGCAGTGCCCGGGACGGTGAAGCTTTCTTT.

CDR3 sequence: CASSFGATNEKLFF. CDR3 bases: TGTGCCAGCAGTTTTGGAGCAACTAATGAAAAACTGTTTTTT. V is TRBV28 and J is TRBJ1-4, with D unclear. The CDR3 loop spans 14 amino acids. The V gene's germline CDR1 is MDHEN and CDR2 SYDVKM. Trimming stripped 3 bases from V and 0 bases from J, with 5 bases between.

This clone was seen once. V and J are TRBV10-3 and TRBJ2-5, with 7 bases lining up with TRBD1. Trimming took 3 bases from V and 0 from J; bases not matched to a gene: 1. The germline CDR1 and CDR2 sequences are ENHRY and SYGVKD. This CDR3 has 14 residues. The CDR3 DNA is TGTGCCATCAGTGACGGGACAGACCAAGAGACCCAGTACTTC. Residues: CAISDGTDQETQYF.

The V gene is TRBV2, the J gene TRBJ1-5; D ambiguous. The CDR3 consists of 15 residues. Germline assignment: CDR1 SNHLY and CDR2 FYNNEI. Trimming removed 7 bases from V and 8 bases from J, with 21 bases in between. As DNA, the CDR3 is TGTGCCAGCAAACTTAATCTGGAGGTTTGGGAGCCCCAGCATTTT. The encoded protein is CASKLNLEVWEPQHF.

The chain combines TRBV2 with TRBJ2-7; unclear D gene. The germline gives CDR1 SNHLY, CDR2 FYNNEI. The CDR3 has 13 residues. Trimming removed 0 bases at V and 2 bases at J, with 5 bases between. The CDR3 loop reads CASSEAQTYEQYF. In DNA form, the CDR3 reads TGTGCCAGCAGTGAAGCCCAAACCTACGAGCAGTACTTC.

This clone occurred a few times. The J gene is TRBJ1-5, the V gene TRBV7-2; D not resolved. This CDR3 spans 13 amino acids. CDR1 SGHTA and CDR2 FQGNSA come from the germline V gene. With 4 bases removed from V and 9 bases from J, the gap between germline ends came to 13 bases. The CDR3 bases are TGTGCCAGCAGCTCTACCCAAGTGAGGCCCCAGCATTTT. The encoded protein is CASSSTQVRPQHF.

The genes are TRBV27 and TRBJ1-5; 7 bases fit TRBD1. J gave up 7 bases and V 5 bases, and 14 bases lay outside the gene matches. Germline V CDR1 and CDR2: MNHEY, SMNVEV (reference sequence). The length of the CDR3 is 16 residues. CDR3 nucleotides: TGTGCCAGCAGTCCAAACCGCCCCAGGGGGGGGCAGCCCCAGCATTTT. Its protein is CASSPNRPRGGQPQHF.

V usage is TRBV4-3 and J usage is TRBJ2-5, with 12 positions matching TRBD2. V lost 0 bases to trimming and J lost 1 base; unmatched junction nucleotides: 9. The CDR3 is made up of 19 amino acids. Germline CDR1 LGHNA, CDR2 YSLEER. CDR3 protein: CASSQDQGGLAGSQETQYF. The CDR3 region has the DNA TGCGCCAGCAGCCAAGATCAGGGAGGACTAGCGGGGTCCCAAGAGACCCAGTACTTC.

In this sample, this clone turned up a few times. V and J are TRBV7-8 and TRBJ2-2; D uncertain. V lost 2 bases to trimming and J lost 0 bases, with 13 bases between them. Germline CDR1 SGHVS, CDR2 FQNEAQ. The CDR3 is 17 amino acids. For the CDR3, the DNA is TGTGCCAGCAGCTTACCGAGAACGGACCCGAACACCGGGGAGCTGTTTTTT. Translated: CASSLPRTDPNTGELFF.